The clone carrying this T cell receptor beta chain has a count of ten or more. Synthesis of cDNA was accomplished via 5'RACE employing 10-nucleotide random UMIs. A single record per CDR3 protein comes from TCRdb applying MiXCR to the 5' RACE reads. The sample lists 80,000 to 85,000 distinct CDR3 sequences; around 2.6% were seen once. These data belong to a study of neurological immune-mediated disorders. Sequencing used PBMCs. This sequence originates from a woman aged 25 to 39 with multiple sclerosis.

The CDR3 region has the DNA TGCGCCAGCAGCTCACTAGCGCTCCGATCGTCTAGCACAGATACGCAGTATTTT. It specifies CASSSLALRSSSTDTQYF. The chain is built from TRBV5-1 and TRBJ2-3, with 7 bases fitting TRBD2. CDR3 length: 18 residues. Per the germline V gene, CDR1 is SGHRS and CDR2 is YFSETQ. After removal of 3 bases from V and 0 bases from J, the junction contained 13 bases not matched to a gene.